Each of the 15 T cell receptor beta chains below was sequenced from the same sample in a study of T cell changes during pregnancy in multiple sclerosis. Some clones are missing from TCRdb's copy, which holds only in-frame ones; the method was immunoSEQ multiplex PCR. The repertoire includes 74,000 or so clones, 85% to 95% of them detected once, and roughly 0.21% sits in the top ten. The source material was CD4+ T cells from peripheral blood mononuclear cells, sampled before pregnancy. Receptor source: a female donor with multiple sclerosis, enrolled in a pregnancy study.

The rearrangement joins TRBV11-2 to TRBJ1-2; 8 bases align to TRBD1. Germline CDR1 reads SGHAT; CDR2 reads FQNNGV. CDR3 size: 15 residues. J gave up 4 bases and V 2 bases, and 6 bases lay outside the gene matches. In DNA form, the CDR3 reads TGTGCCAGCAGCTTAAACAGGGGGGGAATCTATGGCTACACCTTC. Its protein is CASSLNRGGIYGYTF.

This sequence joins TRBV29-1 and TRBJ1-1; 8 bases match TRBD1. J gave up 9 bases and V 2 bases, and 11 bases lay outside the gene matches. Germline assignment: CDR1 SQVTM and CDR2 ANQGSEA. The CDR3 extends over 14 amino acids. The CDR3 protein is CSVENLSGGLQAFF. In nucleotides, the CDR3 is TGCAGCGTTGAAAATCTCTCAGGGGGCCTTCAAGCTTTCTTT.

This clone was seen just once. The chain has TRBV2 and TRBJ2-1; a possible D gene is TRBD1 (6 bases). Germline assignment: CDR1 SNHLY and CDR2 FYNNEI. V lost 5 bases and J 9 bases, leaving 14 bases between the germline ends. The CDR3 covers 13 residues. CDR3 DNA: TGTGCCAGCAGTCCGGGCAGGGGTGGTGAGCAGTTCTTC. It specifies CASSPGRGGEQFF.

In this sample, this clone turned up a few times. Its ends do not fully match the called genes, so a read error is possible. The rearrangement uses TRBV30 and TRBJ1-1; D is undetermined. Germline CDR1 reads GTSNPN; CDR2 reads SVGIG (reference sequence). CDR3 length: 10 residues. CDR3 loop: CAGRRAEAFF. CDR3 in DNA: TGTGCCGGGAGGAGGGCTGAAGCTTTCTTT.

The V and J genes are TRBV7-2 and TRBJ2-7; 9 bases agree with TRBD2. Germline CDR1 SGHTA, CDR2 FQGNSA. The CDR3 runs to 15 residues. V was clipped by 1 base and J by 2 bases; unmatched bases: 3. CDR3 residues: CASSLGAGGAYEQYF. In nucleotides, the CDR3 is TGTGCCAGCAGCTTAGGGGCGGGGGGGGCCTACGAGCAGTACTTC.

The chain employs TRBV6-6 and TRBJ1-1; D remains ambiguous. CDR3 length: 15 residues. Trimming took 6 bases from V and 1 from J, leaving 15 bases between them. Looked up from germline, CDR1 is MNHNY and CDR2 is SVGAGI (reference sequence). The CDR3 spells CASRADDYRNTEAFF. As DNA, the CDR3 is TGTGCCAGCAGGGCCGATGATTATCGGAACACTGAAGCTTTCTTT.

The V and J genes are TRBV18 and TRBJ2-6; TRBD1 matches at 8 bases. The trim removed 6 bases at V and 2 bases at J, leaving 6 bases unmatched. The CDR3 length is 16 residues. Germline CDR1 and CDR2: KGHSH and LQKENI. For the CDR3, the DNA is TGTGCCAGCTCGAGGGGGACAGGCCCTGGGGCCAACGTCCTGACTTTC. It is translated as CASSRGTGPGANVLTF.

The chain employs TRBV10-1 and TRBJ2-2; 7 bases match TRBD1. V was pared by 10 bases and J by 0 bases, with 8 bases of the junction left unmatched. In germline, CDR1 is WNHNN, CDR2 SYGVQD (reference sequence). The CDR3 is 15 amino acids. The chain's CDR3 is CANNRGLPNTGELFF. CDR3 nucleotide sequence: TGCGCCAACAACAGGGGCCTCCCGAACACCGGGGAGCTGTTTTTT.

In its sample, this clone was seen a few times. The chain is built from TRBV7-2 and TRBJ1-1; 8 positions agree with TRBD1. CDR1 SGHTA and CDR2 FQGNSA come from the germline V gene. The CDR3 covers 14 residues. V gave up 5 bases and J gave up 5 bases; unmatched junction bases: 7. The CDR3 DNA sequence: TGTGCCAGCAGCCTACGACAGGGGCGGACTGAAGCTTTCTTT. This codes for CASSLRQGRTEAFF.

The V call is TRBV20-1, the J call TRBJ2-1, with TRBD1 as a possible D gene (5 bases). Germline loops: CDR1 DFQATT, CDR2 SNEGSKA (reference sequence). Trimming removed 8 bases at V and 5 bases at J, with 10 bases between. The CDR3 extends over 11 amino acids. CDR3 nucleotides: TGCAGTCCCGACAGCCACAATGAGCAGTTCTTC. Translation: CSPDSHNEQFF.

V usage is TRBV4-1 and J usage is TRBJ1-1; D not certain. CDR3 size: 15 residues. Germline assignment: CDR1 MGHRA and CDR2 YSYEKL. The V end lost 0 bases, the J end lost 4 bases, and 12 bases lay between the germline ends. The DNA for the CDR3 is TGCGCCAGCAGCCAAGAGGGAGCTTTATCCACTGAAGCTTTCTTT. Translated, it gives CASSQEGALSTEAFF.

The CDR3 region has the DNA TGTGCCAGCTCACCTAAGGACAGAAACTATGGCTACACCTTC. Amino acid sequence: CASSPKDRNYGYTF. The chain combines TRBV18 with TRBJ1-2; weak D call: TRBD1 (6 bases). CDR1 is KGHSH, CDR2 LQKENI, per germline. V lost 3 bases and J 2 bases, leaving 10 bases between the germline ends. There are 14 residues in the CDR3.

This chain connects TRBV5-1 to TRBJ2-7; D is undetermined. The CDR3 extends over 13 amino acids. Trimming shortened V by 0 bases and J by 0 bases, and 4 bases separated the two germline ends. Germline assignment: CDR1 SGHRS and CDR2 YFSETQ. This CDR3 reads CASSLAVSYEQYF. As DNA, the CDR3 is TGCGCCAGCAGCTTGGCTGTCTCCTACGAGCAGTACTTC.

DNA of the CDR3: TGTGCCAGCAGTCAACTCAGCGGTTGGGGCTACACCTTC. This encodes CASSQLSGWGYTF. The chain employs TRBV6-6 and TRBJ1-2; D is ambiguous. Germline CDR1 reads MNHNY; CDR2 reads SVGAGI (reference sequence). The V end lost 5 bases, the J end lost 8 bases, and 15 bases lay between the germline ends. CDR3 length equals 13 residues.

J is TRBJ1-4 and V is TRBV7-9, with D maybe TRBD1 (5 bases). Per germline, CDR1 SEHNR and CDR2 FQNEAQ (reference sequence). CDR3 length: 15 residues. V was trimmed by 3 bases and J by 5 bases, leaving 13 bases between them. In DNA, the CDR3 is TGTGCCAGCAGCTTCGGGACTTTGGTCAATGAAAAACTGTTTTTT. It translates to CASSFGTLVNEKLFF.